This passage covers 24 T cell receptor beta chains from one sample sequenced in a study of T cell clusters in autoimmune cytopenias. TRB was amplified by touch-down multiplex PCR, primer pools A and B combined. Following a re-call of the multiplex PCR reads, TCRdb has one entry per CDR3 protein and lacks DNA. In total, the table holds about 5,600 distinct CDR3 sequences. Some 38,000 genome equivalents of blood DNA were amplified for TRB. This sample also appeared in a second study, on T cell repertoires in aging, cancer and after chemotherapy.

The sequenced material came from peripheral blood. The receptors were sampled from a human donor in good health.

V and J are TRBV28 and TRBJ2-7. Germline CDR1 and CDR2: MDHEN and SYDVKM. This CDR3 has 15 residues. The CDR3 loop reads CASSFLTVVPYEQYF.

J is TRBJ1-3 and V is TRBV5-4; TCRdb lists TRBD1, though no DNA is available to test this call. Germline V gene lookup returns CDR1 SGHNT and CDR2 YYREEE (reference sequence). The CDR3 sequence is 15 residues long. The CDR3 region is CASSQPPLAGNTIYF.

This clonotype is classed as medium-sized by frequency. The chain has TRBV19 and TRBJ2-1; TCRdb reports TRBD2, a call that lacks DNA to check it against. CDR1 and CDR2 (germline): LNHDA, SQIVND (reference sequence). The CDR3 totals 13 residues. CDR3 region: CASSIVEAGEQFF.

The chain combines TRBV5-1 with TRBJ2-1. Germline V gives CDR1 SGHRS, CDR2 YFSETQ. The CDR3 length is 12 residues. CDR3 sequence: CASSLGDYEQFF.

J is TRBJ2-7 and V is TRBV12-3 or TRBV12-4; no DNA is available, so the TRBD2 call from TCRdb remains unchecked. This CDR3 spans 13 amino acids. CDR3 loop: CASSRQGPYEQYF.

The J gene is TRBJ2-2, the V gene TRBV7-9; TCRdb outputs TRBD2, but without DNA this stays unchecked. Germline CDR1 and CDR2: SEHNR and FQNEAQ (reference sequence). The CDR3 contains 21 residues. The CDR3 sequence: CASSPKTGLAGNHKNTGELFF.

This clonotype is classed as medium-sized (0.01 to 0.1%) by frequency. This rearrangement joins TRBV19 to TRBJ2-2. CDR3 size: 17 residues. The germline V gene has CDR1 LNHDA and CDR2 SQIVND (reference sequence). This chain's CDR3 is CASSIDNRGTDTGELFF.

This clonotype ranks as medium-sized (0.01 to 0.1%) in terms of frequency. The chain joins TRBV6-5 to TRBJ1-5. Germline lookup yields CDR1 MNHEY and CDR2 SVGAGI. This CDR3 has 12 residues. This chain's CDR3 is CASSYLDQPQHF.

The chain combines TRBV18 with TRBJ1-2. CDR1 KGHSH and CDR2 LQKENI come from the germline V gene. The CDR3 is 13 residues long. CDR3 in amino acids: CASSPWGIYGYTF. Together with reference TRBV18 and TRBJ1-2, the CDR3 gives the full variable domain: NAGVMQNPRHLVRRRGQEARLRCSPMKGHSHVYWYRQLPEEGLKFMVYLQKENIIDESGMPKERFSAEFPKEGPSILRIQQVVRGDSAAYFCASSPWGIYGYTFGSGTRLTVV.

In terms of frequency, this clonotype is medium-sized (0.01 to 0.1%). The gene calls are TRBV6-5 and TRBJ1-2. The CDR3 covers 11 residues. From germline, CDR1 is MNHEY and CDR2 SVGAGI. The chain's CDR3 is CASKRVYGYTF.

The chain carries TRBV6-5 and TRBJ2-3; the TRBD2 assignment by TCRdb is unverifiable without DNA. CDR1 is MNHEY, CDR2 SVGAGI, per germline. This CDR3 comprises 14 residues. This chain's CDR3 is CASSTSGRSGTQYF.

The chain's CDR3 is CASSVLSVTSGSTDTQYF. V gene TRBV6-1 combines with J gene TRBJ2-3; no DNA is available, so the TRBD2 call from TCRdb remains unchecked. This CDR3 is built from 18 residues. The germline V gene encodes CDR1 MNHNS and CDR2 SASEGT.

Frequency places this clonotype as medium-sized. The chain uses TRBV6-2 or TRBV6-3 and TRBJ1-2; with no DNA, the TCRdb D assignment of TRBD1 cannot be verified. Germline lookup yields CDR1 MNHEY and CDR2 SVGEGT. The CDR3 length is 15 residues. The CDR3 here is CASSYNPGQNYGYTF.

This clonotype is classed as medium-sized (0.01 to 0.1%) by frequency. This sequence joins TRBV6-2 or TRBV6-3 and TRBJ2-1. Germline V gives CDR1 MNHEY, CDR2 SVGEGT. The CDR3 is made up of 11 amino acids. CDR3 in amino acids: CASSYGYEQFF.

The chain employs TRBV6-9 and TRBJ2-1; absent DNA, TCRdb's TRBD2 call cannot be checked. Germline lookup yields CDR1 MNHGY and CDR2 SVAAGI. The CDR3 has 17 residues. The CDR3 spells CASSGEDDRIGVHEQFF.

The V gene is TRBV7-2, the J gene TRBJ1-2; the TRBD1 assignment by TCRdb is unverifiable without DNA. The CDR3 is made up of 15 amino acids. Per germline, CDR1 SGHTA and CDR2 FQGNSA. The CDR3 loop reads CASSLGDGAWGGYTF. The variable domain in full, completed from reference TRBV7-2 and TRBJ1-2, reads GAGVSQSPSNKVTEKGKDVELRCDPISGHTALYWYRQSLGQGLEFLIYFQGNSAPDKSGLPSDRFSAERTGGSVSTLTIQRTQQEDSAVYLCASSLGDGAWGGYTFGSGTRLTVV.

J is TRBJ1-5 and V is TRBV27. From germline, CDR1 is MNHEY and CDR2 SMNVEV (reference sequence). This CDR3 has 14 residues. The CDR3 protein is CASSFGYSNQPQHF.

This clonotype is deemed medium-sized by its frequency. The chain carries TRBV18 and TRBJ2-4. This CDR3 is built from 14 residues. Germline lookup yields CDR1 KGHSH and CDR2 LQKENI. CDR3 in amino acids: CASSPPAEVNIQYF.

This clonotype is medium-sized (0.01 to 0.1%) by frequency. The chain is built from TRBV19 and TRBJ2-1; with no DNA, the TCRdb D assignment of TRBD1 cannot be verified. Germline CDR1 is LNHDA and CDR2 is SQIVND (reference sequence). This CDR3 has 13 amino acids. The CDR3 reads CASTPAGGDEQFF.

The CDR3 loop is CASSMVGGQGPAFF. V usage is TRBV19 and J usage is TRBJ1-1; TCRdb's assignment of TRBD1 cannot be checked, as there is no DNA. The germline V gene has CDR1 LNHDA and CDR2 SQIVND (reference sequence). The CDR3 covers 14 residues.

This rearrangement joins TRBV6-2 or TRBV6-3 to TRBJ1-1. Germline V gives CDR1 MNHEY, CDR2 SVGEGT. This CDR3 spans 12 amino acids. The CDR3 here is CAAYQPNTEAFF.

The chain has TRBV19 and TRBJ1-4; TCRdb lists TRBD1, though no DNA is available to test this call. The CDR3 consists of 13 residues. Germline V CDR1 and CDR2: LNHDA, SQIVND (reference sequence). The CDR3 region is CASSIWGNEKLFF.

This clonotype ranks as medium-sized in terms of frequency. The chain employs TRBV12-3 or TRBV12-4 and TRBJ1-5. The CDR3 is made up of 11 amino acids. CDR3 sequence: CASSFGQPQHF.

The chain couples TRBV6-5 to TRBJ1-4; the D gene TCRdb calls, TRBD1, cannot be checked with no DNA. The CDR3 is 15 amino acids. CDR1 is MNHEY, CDR2 SVGAGI, per germline. CDR3 residues: CASSESAGGREKLFF.